The subject of this entry is one TCR beta chain. Its antigen is not identified. TCR beta libraries were made by quantitative 5'-RACE with molecular barcodes. Each CDR3 protein gets one entry after TCRdb re-called the 5' RACE reads with MiXCR. The sample yields 220,000 or so distinct CDR3 sequences, around 19% seen once. The germline CDR1 and CDR2 sequences are SQVTM and ANQGSEA. CDR3 size: 15 residues. V shed 6 bases and J 3 bases; nucleotides not matched to a gene: 10. The sample is drawn from a study of CD8 T cells in ankylosing spondylitis. General study results and limits: Ankylosing spondylitis blood appeared to be characterized by a TCR beta motif of eight highly homologous variants.

Sample: blood, either unsorted or a sorted T cell fraction (not recorded which). The V gene is TRBV29-1, the J gene TRBJ2-5; TRBD1 matches 10 bases. The clonotype originates from a male donor with ankylosing spondylitis. The CDR3 DNA reads TGCAGCGTACACTCCCCGGGACAGGGGAAAGAGACCCAGTACTTC. It specifies CSVHSPGQGKETQYF.